This entry concerns a single TCR beta chain. What it binds is not known. TCR alpha and TCR beta cDNA libraries carrying sample barcodes and UMIs were produced by 5'RACE using constant-segment primers. One entry per CDR3 protein, called by TCRdb with MiXCR from the 5' RACE reads. The table lists 580,000 or so distinct CDR3 sequences, roughly 17% of them singletons. The sample originates from a study of T-cell memory formation after mild COVID-19. The germline V gene encodes CDR1 SGHTA and CDR2 FQGNSA. The length of the CDR3 is 14 residues. V shed 1 base and J shed 7 bases, with 11 bases lying between them. Study outcomes and limitations: For contracting clones, CD4+ ones sat mainly in CM and EM, CD8+ in EMRA. Cross-reactive memory seemingly joined, as some responding clones were found in pre-infection memory.

The source is an adult woman who had mild COVID-19 (a few samples of this study predate the infection). Cell type and time point are not known. The sequencing input was PBMCs or a T cell subset sorted from them (not recorded which). J is TRBJ1-5 and V is TRBV7-2; TRBD1 might be the D (6 bases). The CDR3 here is CASSLGQVGQPQHF. The CDR3, as DNA: TGTGCCAGCAGCTTAGGACAGGTAGGGCAGCCCCAGCATTTT.